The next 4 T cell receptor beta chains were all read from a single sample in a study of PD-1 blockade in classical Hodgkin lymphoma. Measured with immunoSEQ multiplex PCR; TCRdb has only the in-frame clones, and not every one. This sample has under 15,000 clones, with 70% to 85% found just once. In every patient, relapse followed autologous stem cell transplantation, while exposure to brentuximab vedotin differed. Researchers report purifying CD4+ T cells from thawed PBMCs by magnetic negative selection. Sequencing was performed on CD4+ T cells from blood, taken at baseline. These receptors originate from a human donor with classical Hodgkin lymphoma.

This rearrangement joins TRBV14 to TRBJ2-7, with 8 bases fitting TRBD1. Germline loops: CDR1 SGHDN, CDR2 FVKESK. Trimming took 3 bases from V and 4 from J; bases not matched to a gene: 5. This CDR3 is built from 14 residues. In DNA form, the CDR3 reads TGTGCCAGCAGCCAGATGACAGGGGCTTACGAGCAGTACTTC. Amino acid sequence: CASSQMTGAYEQYF.

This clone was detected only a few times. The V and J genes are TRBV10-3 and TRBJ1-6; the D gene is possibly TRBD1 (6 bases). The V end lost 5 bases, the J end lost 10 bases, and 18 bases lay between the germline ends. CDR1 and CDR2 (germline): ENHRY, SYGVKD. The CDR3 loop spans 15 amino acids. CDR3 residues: CAISYSEQGSSPLHF. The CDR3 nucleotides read TGTGCCATCAGTTACTCTGAGCAGGGGAGCTCACCCCTCCACTTT.

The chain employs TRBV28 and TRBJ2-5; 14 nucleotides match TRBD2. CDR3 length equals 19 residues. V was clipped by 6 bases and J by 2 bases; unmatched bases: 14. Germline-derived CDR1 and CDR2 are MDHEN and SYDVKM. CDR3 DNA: TGTGCCAGCAGGCGGACTTGGGGACTAGCGGGAGTTTTACAAGAGACCCAGTACTTC. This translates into CASRRTWGLAGVLQETQYF. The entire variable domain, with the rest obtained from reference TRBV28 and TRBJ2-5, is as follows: DVKVTQSSRYLVKRTGEKVFLECVQDMDHENMFWYRQDPGLGLRLIYFSYDVKMKEKGDIPEGYSVSREKKERFSLILESASTNQTSMYLCASRRTWGLAGVLQETQYFGPGTRLLVL.

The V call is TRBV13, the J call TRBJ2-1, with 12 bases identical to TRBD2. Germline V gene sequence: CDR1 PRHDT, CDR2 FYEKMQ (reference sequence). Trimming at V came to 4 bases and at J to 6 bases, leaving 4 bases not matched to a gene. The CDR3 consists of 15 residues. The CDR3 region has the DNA TGTGCCAGCAGCTACGAGACTAGCGGGGGCAATGAGCAGTTCTTC. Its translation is CASSYETSGGNEQFF.